This TCR beta chain was observed in a study of shared clonotypes between healthy human individuals. The data were produced by immunoSEQ multiplex PCR, yet TCRdb's version contains in-frame clones alone and is incomplete. Among some 2.1 million clones listed, 85% to 95% were seen once. The germline V and J ends were trimmed by 3 bases and 1 base, with 18 bases remaining between them. This CDR3 region has 17 residues. Germline CDR1 and CDR2: ENHRY and SYGVKD. The chain is built from TRBV10-3 and TRBJ1-1, with D tentatively TRBD1 (5 bases). This sequence originates from a man aged 18 to 35 in good health. The sample comprised naive CD4+ T cells sorted from blood. Indicated subset: CD45RA+ positively selected. The DNA of the CDR3 is TGTGCCATCAGTGAATCCCCGGGACGGAGTCCGAACACTGAAGCTTTCTTT. This gives the protein CAISESPGRSPNTEAFF.